These 27 T cell receptor beta chains share one sample of origin, sequenced in a study of control samples from healthy donors and cancer patients. The assay was immunoSEQ multiplex PCR, and TCRdb's table has in-frame clones only and misses some. The sample lists fewer than 70,000 clones; 75% to 90% were seen once. Sequencing was done on a sample of PBMCs. The receptors here all came from a woman aged 45-65 years with lung cancer.

This chain connects TRBV6-5 to TRBJ1-5; 7 nucleotides line up with TRBD1. The CDR3 loop spans 15 amino acids. CDR1 and CDR2 from the germline V gene are MNHEY and SVGAGI. The J segment lost 0 bases and the V segment lost 6 bases, leaving 5 bases of the junction unmatched. The CDR3 here is CASSVTGTSNQPQHF. DNA for the CDR3: TGTGCCAGCAGCGTGACAGGGACTAGCAATCAGCCCCAGCATTTT.

The chain has TRBV29-1 and TRBJ1-1, with a possible D match to TRBD1 (6 bases). Trimming took off 6 bases at V and 4 bases at J, with 9 bases between the two ends. Germline assignment: CDR1 SQVTM and CDR2 ANQGSEA. This CDR3 is 11 amino acids long. Here the CDR3 reads CSVTGSTEAFF. CDR3 coding DNA: TGCAGCGTCACAGGGTCCACTGAAGCTTTCTTT.

This chain joins TRBV5-6 and TRBJ2-7; D not certain. Trimming took off 0 bases at V and 3 bases at J, with 4 bases between the two ends. The CDR3 has 12 residues. Germline V gives CDR1 SGHDT, CDR2 YYEEEE. CDR3 coding DNA: TGTGCCAGCAGCTTGGGCGTCTACGAGCAGTACTTC. It specifies CASSLGVYEQYF. Full variable domain (rest looked up from reference TRBV5-6 and TRBJ2-7): DAGVTQSPTHLIKTRGQQVTLRCSPKSGHDTVSWYQQALGQGPQFIFQYYEEEERQRGNFPDRFSGHQFPNYSSELNVNALLLGDSALYLCASSLGVYEQYFGPGTRLTVT.

J is TRBJ2-7 and V is TRBV7-9; possible D gene TRBD1, 6 bases. The germline CDR1 and CDR2 sequences are SEHNR and FQNEAQ (reference sequence). V dropped 8 bases and J dropped 2 bases, with 10 bases sitting between them. CDR3 length: 12 amino acids. The CDR3 reads CASHSGAYEQYF. The CDR3 DNA reads as TGTGCCAGCCACTCAGGGGCCTACGAGCAGTACTTC. The full variable domain, rest sourced from reference TRBV7-9 and TRBJ2-7, is DTGVSQNPRHKITKRGQNVTFRCDPISEHNRLYWYRQTLGQGPEFLTYFQNEAQLEKSRLLSDRFSAERPKGSFSTLEIQRTEQGDSAMYLCASHSGAYEQYFGPGTRLTVT.

J is TRBJ1-1 and V is TRBV19; D uncertain. Germline values: CDR1 LNHDA, CDR2 SQIVND (reference sequence). V lost 7 bases and J 1 base, leaving 4 bases between the germline ends. The CDR3 extends over 11 amino acids. As DNA, the CDR3 is TGTGCCAGTAAATGGAACACTGAAGCTTTCTTT. Protein product: CASKWNTEAFF.

Comments on this clone: Within the sample, other DNA sequences also encode this same CDR3. DNA for the CDR3: TGTGCCACGGGACAGGGACACTCTGGAAACACCATATATTTT. It encodes CATGQGHSGNTIYF. V gene TRBV19 combines with J gene TRBJ1-3; 9 nucleotides align to TRBD1. This CDR3 comprises 14 residues. CDR1 LNHDA and CDR2 SQIVND come from the germline V gene (reference sequence). With 10 bases clipped from V and 0 bases from J, the junction kept 4 bases outside the gene matches.

The chain combines TRBV28 with TRBJ1-3; D gene unclear. The CDR3 loop spans 13 amino acids. V was clipped by 5 bases and J by 9 bases, with 14 bases between them. In germline, CDR1 is MDHEN, CDR2 SYDVKM. The CDR3 DNA reads as TGTGCCAGCAGTCACCCTTCGATAGGCACCATATATTTT. Translation gives CASSHPSIGTIYF. The whole variable domain, filled in from reference TRBV28 and TRBJ1-3, reads DVKVTQSSRYLVKRTGEKVFLECVQDMDHENMFWYRQDPGLGLRLIYFSYDVKMKEKGDIPEGYSVSREKKERFSLILESASTNQTSMYLCASSHPSIGTIYFGEGSWLTVV.

This clone was observed a handful of times. V is TRBV7-9 and J is TRBJ1-4; D remains ambiguous. CDR1 SEHNR and CDR2 FQNEAQ come from the germline V gene (reference sequence). Trimming removed 3 bases at V and 5 bases at J, with 4 bases between. The length of the CDR3 is 12 residues. The CDR3 region is CASSFLNEKLFF. The CDR3 region has the DNA TGTGCCAGCAGCTTTTTGAATGAAAAACTGTTTTTT. Full variable domain (outside the CDR3, taken from reference TRBV7-9 and TRBJ1-4): DTGVSQNPRHKITKRGQNVTFRCDPISEHNRLYWYRQTLGQGPEFLTYFQNEAQLEKSRLLSDRFSAERPKGSFSTLEIQRTEQGDSAMYLCASSFLNEKLFFGSGTQLSVL.

The chain has TRBV7-2 and TRBJ1-2; D may be TRBD1 (6 bases). The CDR3 loop spans 14 amino acids. CDR1 is SGHTA, CDR2 FQGNSA, per germline. Trimming pared 6 bases from V and 3 bases from J, leaving 14 bases between. CDR3 in amino acids: CASSKWAGDYGYTF. Here the CDR3 DNA reads TGTGCCAGCAGTAAGTGGGCAGGGGACTATGGCTACACCTTC.

This clone was seen a handful of times. The chain employs TRBV24-1 and TRBJ2-5; D may match TRBD1 or TRBD2 (6 bases each). V was trimmed by 2 bases and J by 7 bases, leaving 16 bases between them. The CDR3 sequence is 15 residues long. Germline V lookup: CDR1 KGHDR, CDR2 SFDVKD. Here the CDR3 reads CATSDSQGLRGTQYF. The CDR3 nucleotides are TGTGCCACCAGTGATTCTCAGGGGTTGCGGGGGACCCAGTACTTC.

The count of this clone is one. CDR3 sequence reads: CASSLDPLRPDKYEQYF. The CDR3 coding sequence is TGTGCCAGCAGCTTAGACCCCCTCCGGCCAGACAAATACGAGCAGTACTTC. V and J are TRBV7-2 and TRBJ2-7, with D unclear. The V and J ends lost 1 base and 4 bases respectively, with 20 bases between them. Germline values: CDR1 SGHTA, CDR2 FQGNSA. The length of the CDR3 is 17 residues.

V and J are TRBV18 and TRBJ1-2; D gene ambiguous. Per germline, CDR1 KGHSH and CDR2 LQKENI. V lost 2 bases and J lost 5, with 12 bases in between. The CDR3 is made up of 14 amino acids. The chain's CDR3 is CASSPSTEAYGYTF. The DNA of the CDR3 is TGTGCCAGCTCACCAAGCACAGAGGCGTATGGCTACACCTTC.

The chain links TRBV3-1 (or the pseudogene TRBV3-2) to TRBJ2-3; 11 bases map to TRBD2. In germline, CDR1 is LGHDT, CDR2 YNNKEL (reference sequence). Germline trimming cut 6 bases from V and 3 bases from J; bases unmatched to any gene: 14. The CDR3 is made up of 18 amino acids. The DNA of the CDR3 is TGTGCCAGCAGTAGAAAACAGTTAGCGGGGGGGCCGACAGATACGCAGTATTTT. Its translation: CASSRKQLAGGPTDTQYF.

V and J are TRBV4-3 and TRBJ1-4, with 11 positions matching TRBD1. Germline values: CDR1 LGHNA, CDR2 YSLEER. CDR3 length: 17 residues. V trimming: 2 bases; J trimming: 3 bases; junction bases outside the gene matches: 5. CDR3 DNA: TGCGCCAGCAGCCAAATAGGACAGGGGGCTGCTAATGAAAAACTGTTTTTT. Amino acid sequence: CASSQIGQGAANEKLFF.

This clone was seen just once. The chain carries TRBV19 and TRBJ2-7; no definite D call. V was shortened by 6 bases and J by 0 bases, with 12 bases between the two germline ends. The CDR3 length is 14 residues. CDR1 LNHDA and CDR2 SQIVND come from the germline V gene (reference sequence). The CDR3 sequence is CASRGYSGSYEQYF. Written as DNA, the CDR3 is TGTGCCAGTAGAGGGTATTCGGGCTCCTACGAGCAGTACTTC.

The CDR3 DNA reads TGTGCCAGTAGTTCGGGGACAGGGGTGGTGGATACGCAGTATTTT. Protein: CASSSGTGVVDTQYF. This chain links TRBV19 with TRBJ2-3; 10 bases match TRBD1. V shed 5 bases and J 6 bases; nucleotides not matched to a gene: 8. The length of the CDR3 is 15 residues. Germline CDR1 and CDR2: LNHDA and SQIVND (reference sequence).

Only one count was recorded for this clone. The chain uses TRBV5-1 and TRBJ2-5; D is unclear. This CDR3 region has 12 residues. Germline CDR1 and CDR2: SGHRS and YFSETQ. V lost 0 bases to trimming and J lost 5 bases, with 5 bases between them. The CDR3 DNA is TGCGCCAGCAGCTTGGTACAGGAGACCCAGTACTTC. Its protein product is CASSLVQETQYF.

This chain joins TRBV4-3 and TRBJ2-7, with TRBD2 matching over 12 bases. V dropped 1 base and J dropped 3; count of bases not matched to a gene: 1. The CDR3 totals 15 residues. Germline V CDR1 and CDR2: LGHNA, YSLEER. CDR3 sequence (DNA): TGCGCCAGCAGCCAAGGACTAGCGGGGGACTACGAGCAGTACTTC. Translated: CASSQGLAGDYEQYF.

The chain joins TRBV3-1 (or the pseudogene TRBV3-2) to TRBJ2-7, with 11 bases aligning to TRBD1. V dropped 4 bases and J dropped 6; count of bases not matched to a gene: 8. Germline CDR1 LGHDT, CDR2 YNNKEL (reference sequence). The CDR3 spans 15 residues. CDR3 in amino acids: CASSRYGTGGGEQYF. CDR3 sequence (DNA): TGTGCCAGCAGCCGATACGGGACAGGGGGAGGCGAGCAGTACTTC.

The rearrangement joins TRBV18 to TRBJ1-5; D is perhaps TRBD1 (6 bases). The CDR3 is 13 amino acids. The germline CDR1 and CDR2 sequences are KGHSH and LQKENI. The germline V and J ends were trimmed by 5 bases and 7 bases, with 12 bases remaining between them. This CDR3 reads CASSSGEMQPQHF. The CDR3 nucleotides are TGTGCCAGCTCATCAGGGGAGATGCAGCCCCAGCATTTT.

The CDR3: CASSSHREAGRYGYTF. The CDR3 nucleotides are TGTGCCAGCAGCTCCCACCGGGAGGCGGGTAGATATGGCTACACCTTC. The genes are TRBV6-2 or TRBV6-3 and TRBJ1-2; D remains unclear. Germline CDR1 MNHEY, CDR2 SVGEGT. The length of the CDR3 is 16 residues. The V and J ends lost 6 bases and 5 bases respectively, with 22 bases between them.

CDR3 in DNA: TGTGCCAGTAGTCCCCGCCCCGGACAGGGGGGCGGCTACACCTTC. Protein product: CASSPRPGQGGGYTF. The chain links TRBV19 to TRBJ1-2; 10 nucleotides align to TRBD1. CDR1 LNHDA and CDR2 SQIVND come from the germline V gene (reference sequence). With V trimmed by 5 bases and J by 8 bases, 11 bases remained unmatched. This CDR3 comprises 15 residues.

Comments on this clone: At one end the junction does not follow the germline gene, possibly because of a read error. The genes are TRBV7-8 and TRBJ1-2; D remains unclear. The CDR3 contains 12 residues. Germline CDR1 SGHVS, CDR2 FQNEAQ. CDR3 loop: CASSLGTGDYTF. Here the CDR3 DNA reads TGTGCCAGCAGTTTAGGTACCGGGGACTACACCTTC.

This clone is a singleton in its sample. This sequence joins TRBV19 and TRBJ1-5; no clear D. V was trimmed by 2 bases and J by 2 bases, leaving 4 bases between them. This CDR3 has 13 residues. Germline assignment: CDR1 LNHDA and CDR2 SQIVND (reference sequence). DNA of the CDR3: TGTGCCAGTAGTATAAACGGCAATCAGCCCCAGCATTTT. Amino acid sequence: CASSINGNQPQHF.

V is TRBV15 and J is TRBJ2-1, with D unclear. V was cut by 0 bases and J by 3 bases, with 6 bases left in between. Germline lookup yields CDR1 LNHNV and CDR2 YYDKDF (reference sequence). The CDR3 is 14 amino acids. CDR3 residues: CATSRDLGYNEQFF. CDR3 sequence (DNA): TGTGCCACCAGCAGAGATTTGGGCTACAATGAGCAGTTCTTC.

The rearrangement joins TRBV12-3 or TRBV12-4 to TRBJ1-1, with D possibly being TRBD1 (5 bases). Between the trimmed V and J ends, which lost 10 bases and 7 bases, there was a span of 13 bases. This CDR3 is built from 11 residues. The CDR3 sequence is CANIRDGEAFF. For the CDR3, the DNA is TGTGCCAACATCCGGGACGGTGAAGCTTTCTTT.

The chain recombines TRBV7-2 with TRBJ1-1; D call uncertain. The germline gives CDR1 SGHTA, CDR2 FQGNSA. The CDR3 extends over 14 amino acids. Trimming removed 0 bases from V and 1 base from J, with 6 bases in between. The CDR3 loop is CASSLALRNTEAFF. CDR3 DNA: TGTGCCAGCAGCTTAGCGCTAAGGAACACTGAAGCTTTCTTT.